The entry that follows covers one T cell receptor beta chain sequence. The clone's antigen remains unknown. Base qualities are missing; no much larger clone stands one base away. This sample's time point label indicates: baseline before first vaccination. The vaccinee samples were drawn from two UK trials, COV001 and COV002, one of which was a single-blind randomized controlled phase 2/3 trial testing AZD1222 (ChAdOx1 nCoV-19) in healthy adults. Trial participant PBMC samples were collected at day 0 and day 28 after the second dose for TCRbeta chain sequencing. The sample belongs to a study of T cell responses to AZD1222 COVID-19 vaccine (dated by TCRdb to the early 2020s). In terms of the full investigation: AZD1222 recipients given second doses at about 4 weeks or at about 12 weeks were pooled, since spike-specific TCR depth and breadth were not found to differ between the two schedules. TCR sequencing was performed for about 240 trial participants, of whom approximately 200 were given two doses of AZD1222 and 26 were given two doses of MenACWY control vaccine. Trial participants were enrolled by age into 18-55, 56-69 and 70-plus year subgroups, with approximately 150, 30 and 60 TCR-sequenced participants respectively.

V is cut by 4 bases and J by 6 bases, and the space between the germline ends is 13 bases. The CDR1 and CDR2 encoded by the germline V gene are SGHTA and FQGTGA. From cysteine to phenylalanine, the CDR3 is 14 amino acids long. The entry retains the CDR3 DNA only, 42 bases that are in frame from base 1. The study at large found these results: Because no day 14 peak-response samples were available, the repertoires could be characterized only after the peak T cell response. Conclusions about previously exposed vaccinees are limited, since just six AZD1222 recipients were seropositive for SARS-CoV-2 at baseline. The vaccine-associated CD4 TCRs covered the entire spike protein, and the dominant responses fell in regions 160-218 and 743-854. Most participants were white British and females outnumbered males, and the authors suggested that clonal diversity may have been underestimated. After two AZD1222 doses, spike-specific TCR breadth and depth were significantly higher than at day 0 and than in MenACWY recipients. Nearly half of unique spike-specific TCRs reportedly recognized epitopes outside regions mutated in the B.1.351 and B.1.1.7 variants. In the small 56-69-year group, the increase in depth fell short of significance, most likely because of low power.

The CDR3 regions of human TCRbeta chains were subjected to immunosequencing. In the source study's methods: TCRs in the repertoires were compared against a reference library of SARS-CoV-2-specific TCRs that had been generated with the MIRA antigen-specificity platform. Breadth was defined as the fraction of unique TCRs that were SARS-CoV-2-associated, and depth was defined as the fraction of total T cells that were SARS-CoV-2-associated. Using the MIRA data, each spike-specific TCR was mapped to the spike region that the TCR reacts to and placed in a CD4 or CD8 class. Log10-transformed breadth and depth values were compared by one-way ANOVA with Sidak's multiple comparisons tests. The source is immuneACCESS, and TCRdb retained only in-frame sequences with V and J called. Part of the clones is not carried over; for the studies checked, unresolved V genes explain less than half of this, and the remainder is unexplained. Clone size and V and J calls were adopted from that table, with D and trimming inferred from the DNA. In this sample the table shows 110,000 to 150,000 clones, more than 85% of which occur a single time. The top ten clonotypes cover about 3% of the sample.

The sequence came from an adult in good health. Source: peripheral blood, taken on day 0 of AZD1222 vaccination. The sequence is built from TRBV7-3 and TRBJ2-1, with no reliable assignment of the D segment. The CDR3 protein: CASSSSERSNEQFF. The nucleotides read TGTGCCAGCAGCTCCTCGGAGAGATCCAATGAGCAGTTCTTC. Outside the CDR3, residues come from the reference TRBV7-3 and TRBJ2-1 proteins, so the full variable domain is: GAGVSQTPSNKVTEKGKYVELRCDPISGHTALYWYRQSLGQGPEFLIYFQGTGAADDSGLPNDRFFAVRPEGSVSTLKIQRTERGDSAVYLCASSSSERSNEQFFGPGTRLTVL.